The entry that follows covers one TCR beta chain sequence. Its specificity is not known. This sample stems from a study of T-cell reconstitution after alpha-beta-depleted transplantation in children. TCRbeta library construction was performed incorporating unique molecular identifiers. Via MiXCR, TCRdb re-called the PCR reads, giving one row per CDR3 protein. The table has some 840,000 distinct CDR3 sequences, less than 20% seen once. Overall study results and limits: Several hundred expanded graft clones reportedly were the source of alpha-beta T cells about two months after transplant. When one year had passed after transplant, most T-cell counts and diversity came from newly produced T cells. Surviving recipient cells, namely T cells and thymic progenitors, were the source of high day-60 TCRbeta diversity in some patients.

Germline V gives CDR1 SGHTS, CDR2 YDEGEE. The CDR3 contains 15 residues. The V end was cut by 4 bases, the J end by 0 bases, with 13 bases between. This chain connects TRBV5-8 to TRBJ2-5; D is uncertain. The source material was PBMCs, mostly from graft donor cells, sampled 360 days after TCRalphabeta/CD19-depleted stem cell transplant. This TCR was sampled from a male patient younger than 18 who had a stem cell transplant for acute lymphoblastic leukemia, so the T cells may come from the graft donor. The CDR3, as DNA: TGTGCCAGCAGCCCCGGTCTAATAGACCAAGAGACCCAGTACTTC. It translates to CASSPGLIDQETQYF.